This TCR beta chain was sequenced during a study of cytomegalovirus exposure and HLA in healthy donors. Study-wide results and caveats: In an earlier analysis, productive rearrangement rates for most beta V segments clustered near 87% or 30%. An analysis that was carried out later associated 16,951 TCR beta sequences with HLA alleles at 0.05 false discovery rate. Highly shared sequence variants in one cluster were likely a sequencing artifact.

It was with 60 Vbeta and 13 Jbeta primers that the PCR ran. Using immunoSEQ multiplex PCR, the repertoire was profiled, and TCRdb retains in-frame clones only, with some absent. The sample contains 150,000 to 180,000 clones, around 80% of which appear only once. Trimming removed 5 bases at V and 3 bases at J, with 14 bases between. The CDR3 has 14 residues. Germline V gene data show CDR1 as MNHNS and CDR2 as SASEGT. With respect to this clone: Its target is not known.

The chain carries TRBV6-1 and TRBJ2-7; no clear D gene. The sequencing input was PBMCs. This clonotype originated in a woman in her thirties or forties in good health and CMV-seronegative. This CDR3 is CASSPNPRDYEQYF. The CDR3 bases are TGTGCCAGCAGTCCGAACCCCCGCGACTACGAGCAGTACTTC.